This T cell receptor (beta chain) emerged from a study of a mutant IDH1 vaccine in newly diagnosed glioma. On the study more broadly: Patients had received radiotherapy, temozolomide, or both previously, most receiving both.

Study-level results: Pseudoprogression looked unconnected to shifts in top peripheral T cell clonotypes.

The germline V gene encodes CDR1 MNHNS and CDR2 SASEGT. V was cut by 10 bases and J by 4 bases, with 16 bases left in between. The CDR3 loop spans 13 amino acids. Described time point: week 47, end of study. Topical imiquimod was applied with each vaccine dose, which held 300 ug of mutant IDH1 20-mer peptide. The assay was immunoSEQ multiplex PCR, and TCRdb's table has in-frame clones only and misses some. In the table there are around 40,000 clones, approximately 79% of which are singletons. Details on this clone: The target antigen is unknown.

The material was PBMCs, obtained from a glioma patient whose treatment included an IDH1 peptide vaccine. The J gene is TRBJ1-2, the V gene TRBV6-1; D is possibly TRBD1 (6 bases). This receptor was obtained from a man aged 18 to 30 with glioma. Some clones in this sample may be carry-over from other donors' samples. The CDR3 here is CATLGASIYGYTF. CDR3 nucleotides: TGTGCCACCTTGGGGGCCTCGATCTATGGCTACACCTTC.